Following are 10 T cell receptor beta chains from one sample sequenced in a study of sequential checkpoint blockade in melanoma (dated by TCRdb to the late 2010s). The treatment or condition label corresponds to: randomized to nivolumab then ipilimumab (arm A) or the reverse (arm B). Libraries were built with the immunoSEQ multiplex PCR assay. Imported from immuneACCESS, the table was reduced by TCRdb to in-frame sequences with V and J called. These copies leave out some clones; in studies compared against another copy, an unresolved V gene accounts for under half, and the cause of the remainder is not known. In this sample the table shows around 34,000 clones, approximately 81% of which occur a single time. The ten top clones hold more than 15% of the sample. Here the sequenced sample was CD8+ T cells sorted from blood (inferred from file names), taken from a patient given nivolumab and ipilimumab in sequence. Receptor source: a human donor with melanoma.

The rearrangement joins TRBV4-1 to TRBJ2-3; 8 nucleotides align to TRBD2. The CDR3 runs 16 residues. With 0 bases clipped from V and 0 bases from J, the junction kept 2 bases outside the gene matches. The V gene's germline CDR1 is MGHRA and CDR2 YSYEKL. The DNA for the CDR3 is TGCGCCAGCAGCCAAGATTCGGGGGGGAGCACAGATACGCAGTATTTT. This encodes CASSQDSGGSTDTQYF.

The rearrangement uses TRBV27 and TRBJ1-1; the D gene is possibly TRBD1 (5 bases). There are 14 residues in the CDR3. CDR1 MNHEY and CDR2 SMNVEV come from the germline V gene (reference sequence). The V end lost 5 bases, the J end lost 0 bases, and 10 bases lay between the germline ends. The CDR3: CASSLDRMNTEAFF. As DNA, the CDR3 is TGTGCCAGCAGTCTTGACAGAATGAACACTGAAGCTTTCTTT.

This rearrangement joins TRBV6-5 to TRBJ2-1; weak D call: TRBD2 (6 bases). V lost 4 bases and J lost 1, with 8 bases in between. CDR3 length: 14 residues. The germline V gene has CDR1 MNHEY and CDR2 SVGAGI. CDR3 region: CASSWGESYNEQFF. The CDR3 DNA is TGTGCCAGCAGTTGGGGGGAGTCCTACAATGAGCAGTTCTTC.

The chain couples TRBV6-6 to TRBJ2-3, with 14 bases lining up with TRBD2. The germline gives CDR1 MNHNY, CDR2 SVGAGI (reference sequence). V was clipped by 6 bases and J by 7 bases; unmatched bases: 6. This CDR3 contains 15 residues. CDR3 DNA: TGTGCCAGCAGGGAGACTAGCGGGGGGGCCTATACGCAGTATTTT. Protein product: CASRETSGGAYTQYF.

The V gene is TRBV7-2, the J gene TRBJ1-4; 9 nucleotides match TRBD1. With V trimmed by 3 bases and J by 7 bases, 12 bases remained unmatched. The CDR3 is made up of 17 amino acids. Per germline, CDR1 SGHTA and CDR2 FQGNSA. The CDR3 region is CASSFRGTGITGEKLFF. The DNA of the CDR3 is TGTGCCAGCAGCTTCCGCGGGACAGGGATCACGGGTGAAAAACTGTTTTTT.

The chain is built from TRBV19 and TRBJ1-5; TRBD1 matches at 9 bases. Germline V gene data show CDR1 as LNHDA and CDR2 as SQIVND (reference sequence). Trimming cost V 8 bases and J 3 bases; bases outside gene matches: 17. This CDR3 is 18 amino acids long. The DNA of the CDR3 is TGTGCCAGTCAGGTTCGAAGGACAGGGGCAGGCAACAATCAGCCCCAGCATTTT. Its translation is CASQVRRTGAGNNQPQHF.

This clone showed up just a few times. The chain has TRBV6-6 and TRBJ1-4; D is perhaps TRBD1 (5 bases). The germline CDR1 and CDR2 sequences are MNHNY and SVGAGI (reference sequence). Between the trimmed V and J ends, which lost 7 bases and 7 bases, there was a span of 19 bases. CDR3 length: 15 residues. CDR3 loop: CASTLAEGTAEKLFF. The CDR3 DNA sequence: TGTGCCAGCACCCTAGCGGAGGGGACGGCTGAAAAACTGTTTTTT.

This clone has a handful of counts. The chain combines TRBV27 with TRBJ2-5; D gene uncertain. This CDR3 contains 11 residues. Trimming took 4 bases from V and 4 from J, leaving 4 bases between them. Germline V lookup: CDR1 MNHEY, CDR2 SMNVEV (reference sequence). The CDR3 nucleotides read TGTGCCAGCAGTTCCGGAGAGACCCAGTACTTC. It translates to CASSSGETQYF.

The rearrangement links TRBV19 to TRBJ2-3; perhaps TRBD1 as D (6 bases). Germline loops: CDR1 LNHDA, CDR2 SQIVND (reference sequence). Trimming took off 4 bases at V and 4 bases at J, with 9 bases between the two ends. The CDR3 spans 13 residues. Here the CDR3 DNA reads TGTGCCAGTAGTACACAGGGCTCAGATACGCAGTATTTT. Amino acids: CASSTQGSDTQYF.

The rearrangement uses TRBV30 and TRBJ1-2; a weak D match, TRBD1 (6 bases). The CDR3 is 13 amino acids. Trimming removed 2 bases at V and 3 bases at J, with 10 bases between. Germline CDR1 GTSNPN, CDR2 SVGIG (reference sequence). The chain's CDR3 is CAWSTTGHYGYTF. The CDR3 nucleotides are TGTGCCTGGAGTACGACAGGACACTATGGCTACACCTTC.